One and the same sample provided the 11 T cell receptor beta chains below, sequenced in a study of cytomegalovirus exposure and HLA in healthy donors. Primers included in the PCR were 60 Vbeta and 13 Jbeta primers. Here immunoSEQ multiplex PCR was the method, and the copy in TCRdb shows in-frame clones only, minus some. This table has some 210,000 clones, under 85% appearing once. Sequenced sample: PBMCs. Receptors were obtained from a woman aged 45 to 65 in good health and CMV-seropositive.

J is TRBJ2-7 and V is TRBV9; possible D gene TRBD1, 5 bases. This CDR3 comprises 14 residues. V dropped 4 bases and J dropped 4 bases, with 15 bases sitting between them. Germline-derived CDR1 and CDR2 are SGDLS and YYNGEE. CDR3 nucleotides: TGTGCCAGCAGCCCCCAAGTCAGGGCTTACGAGCAGTACTTC. It codes for CASSPQVRAYEQYF.

The chain employs TRBV30 and TRBJ1-2; weak D call: TRBD1 (5 bases). V gave up 2 bases and J gave up 8 bases, with 15 bases separating them. Germline-derived CDR1 and CDR2 are GTSNPN and SVGIG (reference sequence). The length of the CDR3 is 13 residues. The CDR3 DNA follows: TGTGCCTGGAGTCGGGGCAGGGACTTCGGCTACACCTTC. It yields the protein CAWSRGRDFGYTF.

V usage is TRBV4-2 and J usage is TRBJ1-6; 8 bases agree with TRBD1. From germline, CDR1 is LGHNA and CDR2 YNFKEQ. CDR3 length: 14 residues. Trimming took 1 base from V and 10 from J; bases not matched to a gene: 3. CDR3 sequence (DNA): TGTGCCAGCAGCCAAGTTCCAGGGGGCTCACCCCTCCACTTT. Encoded protein: CASSQVPGGSPLHF.

The chain uses TRBV29-1 and TRBJ1-2, with D tentatively TRBD1 (5 bases). The CDR3 extends over 14 amino acids. V dropped 6 bases and J dropped 1 base, with 15 bases sitting between them. Germline V gene lookup returns CDR1 SQVTM and CDR2 ANQGSEA. DNA for the CDR3: TGCAGCGTCCGGAAGGGGCAGGGTAACTATGGCTACACCTTC. This translates into CSVRKGQGNYGYTF.

The rearrangement joins TRBV6-1 to TRBJ2-5, with D perhaps TRBD1 (6 bases). The CDR3 totals 14 residues. The germline V gene encodes CDR1 MNHNS and CDR2 SASEGT. V lost 6 bases and J 0 bases, leaving 11 bases between the germline ends. CDR3 nucleotides: TGTGCCAGCAGGGACGACAGGTACCAAGAGACCCAGTACTTC. Protein: CASRDDRYQETQYF.

The rearrangement links TRBV4-1 to TRBJ1-3; 8 bases agree with TRBD1. The CDR3 has 17 residues. V shed 1 base, J shed 2 bases, and the junction held 7 bases outside the gene matches. The germline V gene has CDR1 MGHRA and CDR2 YSYEKL. This CDR3 is CASSQGAGGATGNTIYF. CDR3 sequence (DNA): TGCGCCAGCAGCCAAGGGGCAGGGGGCGCCACTGGAAACACCATATATTTT.

In regard to this clone: Other DNA sequences in the same sample also yield this CDR3. The V gene is TRBV10-3, the J gene TRBJ2-7, with D possibly matching TRBD1 (5 bases). From germline, CDR1 is ENHRY and CDR2 SYGVKD. Trimming pared 2 bases from V and 3 bases from J, leaving 8 bases between. The CDR3 has 13 residues. The DNA for the CDR3 is TGTGCCATCAGTGAGGGGCAGGGCTACGAGCAGTACTTC. This gives the protein CAISEGQGYEQYF.

This rearrangement joins TRBV7-9 to TRBJ2-7, with 11 bases lining up with TRBD1. The length of the CDR3 is 15 residues. Germline CDR1 and CDR2: SEHNR and FQNEAQ (reference sequence). V shed 1 base, J shed 5 bases, and the junction held 4 bases outside the gene matches. For the CDR3, the DNA is TGTGCCAGCAGCTTAGGGACAGGGGGCAGAAACGAGCAGTACTTC. Translated, it gives CASSLGTGGRNEQYF.

This clone was found a few times. The chain uses TRBV11-2 and TRBJ1-4, with a possible D match to TRBD1 (5 bases). The CDR3 covers 14 residues. V lost 5 bases, J lost 5 bases, and 12 bases lay in between. CDR1 SGHAT and CDR2 FQNNGV come from the germline V gene. CDR3 bases: TGTGCCAGCAGCACGGGACTGAACAATGAAAAACTGTTTTTT. Translating it yields CASSTGLNNEKLFF.

The genes are TRBV10-1 and TRBJ2-3; 13 positions match TRBD2. Germline trimming cut 10 bases from V and 4 bases from J; bases unmatched to any gene: 2. The CDR3 is made up of 13 amino acids. Per germline, CDR1 WNHNN and CDR2 SYGVQD (reference sequence). The CDR3: CATGTSGADTQYF. DNA for the CDR3: TGCGCCACCGGGACTAGCGGGGCAGATACGCAGTATTTT.

The J gene is TRBJ2-2, the V gene TRBV4-2; 10 bases are a match to TRBD2. Germline CDR1 is LGHNA and CDR2 is YNFKEQ. The CDR3 spans 23 residues. The V and J ends lost 3 bases and 5 bases, in that order; junction bases with no gene match: 27. CDR3 coding DNA: TGTGCCAGCAGCCACGAGGTTCTCGCGGTCGGGCTAGCGGGGGAACCTTCGACCGGGGAGCTGTTTTTT. This translates into CASSHEVLAVGLAGEPSTGELFF.